The T cell receptor beta chain described here comes from a study of PD-L1 blockade in urothelial cancer. The wider study: Males with bladder-origin urothelial cancer made up about 85% of the roughly 29 patients. Patients' prior chemotherapy regimens numbered 0 to 3.

What went into each PCR as a spike was synthetic TCR analog templates. Libraries were prepared by immunoSEQ multiplex PCR; TCRdb keeps only in-frame clonotypes and omits some of them. The data hold around 100,000 clones, with approximately 86% observed a single time. The CDR3 contains 15 residues. Germline V CDR1 and CDR2: LGHNA, YNFKEQ. Trimming cost V 7 bases and J 0 bases, with 13 bases left between them. The rearrangement joins TRBV4-2 to TRBJ1-3; D is uncertain. The sample in question was PBMCs, obtained around atezolizumab (anti-PD-L1) treatment. The clonotype was recovered from a man aged 45-65 years with urothelial cancer. In nucleotides, the CDR3 is TGTGCCAGCAACGCCGCCTTTAGCTCTGGAAACACCATATATTTT. This sequence encodes CASNAAFSSGNTIYF.